The 26 T cell receptor beta chains below come from one sample, sequenced in a study of Ad26.COV2.S vaccination and SARS-CoV-2 variants. Sequenced by immunoSEQ multiplex PCR; TCRdb stores in-frame clones only, minus some. Seen here are around 450,000 clones, approximately 90% observed once, and the top ten hold about 1.7%. Specified treatment: about 20 received Ad26.COV2.S at low or high dose, single or two shots; about 5 received placebo; per-sample allocation not given. The investigators took samples on day 63 after the first vaccine or placebo injection. Material: peripheral blood, obtained in a trial of Ad26.COV2.S vaccine versus placebo. These receptors originate from a person aged 18-65 years who received the Ad26.COV2.S COVID-19 vaccine or a placebo.

V is TRBV5-8 and J is TRBJ2-1; tentative D call: TRBD1 (6 bases). The germline V and J ends were trimmed by 4 bases and 7 bases, with 18 bases remaining between them. The CDR3 consists of 15 residues. CDR1 SGHTS and CDR2 YDEGEE come from the germline V gene. CDR3 amino acids: CASSTGIRVINEQFF. The CDR3 bases are TGTGCCAGCAGCACAGGGATTAGGGTGATAAATGAGCAGTTCTTC.

The chain recombines TRBV6-5 with TRBJ1-3; tentatively, D is TRBD1 (5 bases). The CDR3 length is 15 residues. Trimming left V 6 bases short and J 1 base short, with 13 bases between. Germline assignment: CDR1 MNHEY and CDR2 SVGAGI. The CDR3 loop is CASSPGSGSGNTIYF. The CDR3 bases are TGTGCCAGCAGCCCAGGGTCGGGATCTGGAAACACCATATATTTT.

This chain uses TRBV5-6 with TRBJ2-1; 7 positions agree with TRBD2. There are 13 residues in the CDR3. With 2 bases clipped from V and 6 bases from J, the junction kept 2 bases outside the gene matches. Germline V gives CDR1 SGHDT, CDR2 YYEEEE. In nucleotides, the CDR3 is TGTGCCAGCAGCTTAGCGGGGACCAATGAGCAGTTCTTC. This encodes CASSLAGTNEQFF.

CDR3 sequence reads: CASSFTGGNYGYTF. The CDR3 region has the DNA TGTGCCAGCAGCTTCACGGGGGGGAACTATGGCTACACCTTC. The J gene is TRBJ1-2, the V gene TRBV5-4; D possibly corresponds to TRBD1 (5 bases). V was shortened by 2 bases and J by 2 bases, with 10 bases between the two germline ends. The CDR3 totals 14 residues. Per the germline V gene, CDR1 is SGHNT and CDR2 is YYREEE (reference sequence).

This sequence joins TRBV2 and TRBJ1-1, with D perhaps matching TRBD1 (5 bases). V was clipped by 2 bases and J by 0 bases, with 10 bases between them. The CDR3 runs to 15 residues. Per the germline V gene, CDR1 is SNHLY and CDR2 is FYNNEI. DNA for the CDR3: TGTGCCAGCAGTGAATCCTTGACAGTGAACACTGAAGCTTTCTTT. Residues: CASSESLTVNTEAFF.

The rearrangement joins TRBV10-2 to TRBJ2-7; TRBD2 matches 11 bases. The V gene end was trimmed by 4 bases and the J gene end by 5 bases; junction bases not matched to a gene: 7. This CDR3 is built from 15 residues. CDR1 and CDR2 (germline): WSHSY, SAAADI. Here the CDR3 DNA reads TGCGCCAGCAGTGTAGCGGGAGGGCCTTACGACGAGCAGTACTTC. It translates to CASSVAGGPYDEQYF.

The chain is built from TRBV30 and TRBJ1-6, with 7 bases aligning to TRBD1. The trim removed 3 bases at V and 14 bases at J, leaving 4 bases unmatched. The germline V gene has CDR1 GTSNPN and CDR2 SVGIG (reference sequence). This CDR3 has 11 amino acids. CDR3 residues: CAWRKTGALHF. CDR3 DNA sequence: TGTGCCTGGAGGAAAACAGGGGCCCTCCACTTT.

The chain carries TRBV27 and TRBJ2-7; D ambiguous. V gave up 5 bases and J gave up 0 bases, with 11 bases separating them. The CDR3 spans 14 residues. In germline, CDR1 is MNHEY, CDR2 SMNVEV (reference sequence). CDR3 protein: CASSSLGSSYEQYF. The CDR3 region has the DNA TGTGCCAGCAGTAGTTTAGGAAGCTCCTACGAGCAGTACTTC.

This chain uses TRBV18 with TRBJ2-5, with 7 bases matching TRBD1. Germline assignment: CDR1 KGHSH and CDR2 LQKENI. The V gene end was trimmed by 4 bases and the J gene end by 7 bases; junction bases not matched to a gene: 6. This CDR3 has 13 amino acids. The CDR3 DNA follows: TGTGCCAGCTCACTAGACAGGGCAGGGACCCAGTACTTC. Amino acids: CASSLDRAGTQYF. Using reference TRBV18 and TRBJ2-5 for the parts outside the CDR3, the full variable domain is NAGVMQNPRHLVRRRGQEARLRCSPMKGHSHVYWYRQLPEEGLKFMVYLQKENIIDESGMPKERFSAEFPKEGPSILRIQQVVRGDSAAYFCASSLDRAGTQYFGPGTRLLVL.

The chain is built from TRBV11-3 and TRBJ1-2, with 7 bases matching TRBD1. The germline V gene encodes CDR1 SGHNT and CDR2 YENEEA. V lost 2 bases, J lost 6 bases, and 21 bases stayed unmatched. The CDR3 covers 19 residues. The CDR3 region is CASSLIPSRQGPPFDGYTF. The CDR3 coding sequence is TGTGCCAGCAGCTTAATTCCATCCAGACAGGGCCCCCCTTTTGATGGCTACACCTTC.

This sequence joins TRBV5-4 and TRBJ1-2; 7 nucleotides agree with TRBD1. Trimming at V came to 3 bases and at J to 5 bases, leaving 4 bases not matched to a gene. The CDR3 contains 13 residues. The germline gives CDR1 SGHNT, CDR2 YYREEE (reference sequence). CDR3 in DNA: TGTGCCAGCAGCTCGGGACAGAAGTATGGCTACACCTTC. Encoded protein: CASSSGQKYGYTF.

The chain combines TRBV11-3 with TRBJ2-2; TRBD2 is a possible D gene (5 bases). The CDR3 sequence is 16 residues long. The V and J ends lost 1 base and 2 bases respectively, with 11 bases between them. Germline V gives CDR1 SGHNT, CDR2 YENEEA. The chain's CDR3 is CASSLGGGRNTGELFF. The CDR3 DNA sequence: TGTGCCAGCAGCTTAGGAGGTGGGAGAAACACCGGGGAGCTGTTTTTT. The full variable domain, rest sourced from reference TRBV11-3 and TRBJ2-2, is EAGVVQSPRYKIIEKKQPVAFWCNPISGHNTLYWYLQNLGQGPELLIRYENEEAVDDSQLPKDRFSAERLKGVDSTLKIQPAELGDSAVYLCASSLGGGRNTGELFFGEGSRLTVL.

The chain recombines TRBV5-4 with TRBJ2-5; TRBD2 aligns across 11 bases. After removal of 2 bases from V and 4 bases from J, the junction contained 4 bases not matched to a gene. The germline V gene has CDR1 SGHNT and CDR2 YYREEE (reference sequence). CDR3 length: 15 amino acids. CDR3 sequence (DNA): TGTGCCAGCAGCTTTGTAGCGGGGGGGCTAGAGACCCAGTACTTC. It specifies CASSFVAGGLETQYF. The full variable domain, with the rest looked up from reference TRBV5-4 and TRBJ2-5, is ETGVTQSPTHLIKTRGQQVTLRCSSQSGHNTVSWYQQALGQGPQFIFQYYREEENGRGNFPPRFSGLQFPNYSSELNVNALELDDSALYLCASSFVAGGLETQYFGPGTRLLVL.

In the case of this clone: A read error may produce the germline difference seen at one junction end. This chain joins TRBV11-3 and TRBJ2-1; 8 nucleotides align to TRBD2. The germline V gene has CDR1 SGHNT and CDR2 YENEEA. The length of the CDR3 is 17 residues. The CDR3 spells CASSLEGGRTLYSEQFF. The DNA for the CDR3 is TGTGCCAGCAGCTTAGAGGGCGGGAGGACCCTCTACAGTGAGCAGTTCTTC.

The V call is TRBV9, the J call TRBJ2-1; 8 nucleotides match TRBD1. V gave up 0 bases and J gave up 4 bases; unmatched junction bases: 3. The CDR3 runs to 15 residues. Germline loops: CDR1 SGDLS, CDR2 YYNGEE. CDR3 region: CASSVEDRGYNEQFF. The DNA of the CDR3 is TGTGCCAGCAGCGTAGAAGACAGGGGTTACAATGAGCAGTTCTTC.

The chain carries TRBV7-9 and TRBJ2-2; no firm D call. The CDR3 has 15 amino acids. Germline-derived CDR1 and CDR2 are SEHNR and FQNEAQ (reference sequence). Trimming stripped 2 bases from V and 3 bases from J, with 10 bases between. As DNA, the CDR3 is TGTGCCAGCAGCTTAAGAGGATCCGACACCGGGGAGCTGTTTTTT. It encodes CASSLRGSDTGELFF.

The chain has TRBV30 and TRBJ1-1; tentative D call: TRBD1 (6 bases). Trimming pared 3 bases from V and 3 bases from J, leaving 11 bases between. Germline V gives CDR1 GTSNPN, CDR2 SVGIG (reference sequence). The CDR3 runs 13 residues. In DNA, the CDR3 is TGTGCCTGGAGAGAACAGGGCTACACTGAAGCTTTCTTT. This encodes CAWREQGYTEAFF.

This clone was found a few times. The chain carries TRBV28 and TRBJ1-5; D remains ambiguous. The V and J ends lost 11 bases and 3 bases respectively, with 20 bases between them. Germline CDR1 reads MDHEN; CDR2 reads SYDVKM. CDR3 size: 15 residues. CDR3 in amino acids: CALGPGTVNNQPQHF. CDR3 DNA sequence: TGTGCCTTAGGCCCAGGTACCGTAAACAATCAGCCCCAGCATTTT.

The V gene is TRBV20-1, the J gene TRBJ2-1, with D perhaps matching TRBD2 (5 bases). Germline V lookup: CDR1 DFQATT, CDR2 SNEGSKA (reference sequence). V was shortened by 3 bases and J by 2 bases, with 8 bases between the two germline ends. This CDR3 is built from 13 residues. The CDR3 protein is CSASTGTYNEQFF. Written as DNA, the CDR3 is TGCAGTGCTAGTACGGGGACCTACAATGAGCAGTTCTTC.

The chain recombines TRBV28 with TRBJ2-2, with D perhaps matching TRBD2 (5 bases). This CDR3 region has 17 residues. The V gene's germline CDR1 is MDHEN and CDR2 SYDVKM. V was clipped by 3 bases and J by 5 bases, with 19 bases between them. The CDR3 reads CASSFGFEAEQTGELFF. CDR3 in DNA: TGTGCCAGCAGTTTCGGATTTGAAGCGGAGCAAACCGGGGAGCTGTTTTTT.

The rearrangement links TRBV3-1 (or the pseudogene TRBV3-2) to TRBJ2-5; D gene uncertain. V lost 1 base and J lost 10, with 13 bases in between. CDR1 is LGHDT, CDR2 YNNKEL, per germline (reference sequence). The CDR3 loop spans 13 amino acids. CDR3 protein: CASSQVTRWDQYF. The DNA of the CDR3 is TGTGCCAGCAGCCAAGTGACAAGGTGGGACCAGTACTTC.

The V call is TRBV19, the J call TRBJ2-3; tentatively, D is TRBD1 (6 bases). The CDR3 contains 16 residues. Trimming stripped 4 bases from V and 0 bases from J, with 14 bases between. CDR1 and CDR2 from the germline V gene are LNHDA and SQIVND (reference sequence). The CDR3 DNA reads as TGTGCCAGTAGTACTTGGACAGCACCTAGCACAGATACGCAGTATTTT. It specifies CASSTWTAPSTDTQYF.

This clone has just one count. The V gene is TRBV12-3 or TRBV12-4, the J gene TRBJ2-1; D gene uncertain. The germline V and J ends were trimmed by 3 bases and 8 bases, with 11 bases remaining between them. The CDR3 is made up of 13 amino acids. The CDR3 loop is CASSFSIYDEQFF. DNA for the CDR3: TGTGCCAGCAGTTTTTCCATTTACGATGAGCAGTTCTTC.

The chain is built from TRBV28 and TRBJ1-5; 9 nucleotides align to TRBD1. Germline V gene lookup returns CDR1 MDHEN and CDR2 SYDVKM. V was clipped by 2 bases and J by 1 base; unmatched bases: 6. This CDR3 is built from 17 residues. As DNA, the CDR3 is TGTGCCAGCAGTTTACCCGGACAGGGGCCCAGCAATCAGCCCCAGCATTTT. It is translated as CASSLPGQGPSNQPQHF.

This chain uses TRBV14 with TRBJ1-3; no firm D call. V lost 2 bases and J lost 2, with 7 bases in between. In germline, CDR1 is SGHDN, CDR2 FVKESK. This CDR3 comprises 14 residues. This CDR3 is CASSQFLTGNTIYF. The DNA for the CDR3 is TGTGCCAGCAGCCAATTCCTCACTGGAAACACCATATATTTT.

V usage is TRBV30 and J usage is TRBJ2-5, with a weak D call TRBD2 (6 bases). There are 13 residues in the CDR3. CDR1 and CDR2 from the germline V gene are GTSNPN and SVGIG (reference sequence). The V gene lost 5 bases and the J gene lost 5 bases, with 15 bases spanning the gap. Here the CDR3 DNA reads TGTGCCTGGGACGGGGGTTTCTGGGAGACCCAGTACTTC. This encodes CAWDGGFWETQYF.